These T cell receptor beta chains were read from a single sample in a study of blood T cell repertoires in COVID-19. The protocol was immunoSEQ multiplex PCR, while the TCRdb copy is restricted to in-frame clones and leaves out a portion. Among hundreds of thousands of clones listed, around nine tenths were seen once. The sequencing sample was made of PBMCs or T cells enriched from blood (not recorded which). Receptors originate from a woman aged 45-59 years who had recovered from COVID-19. Each CDR3 is given with its conserved first and last residue. Fields, in order: D gene, J gene, clone size, V gene, CDR3 protein, CDR3 DNA. D genes are given only for firm matches. A row's size may be missing; if present it is once, few, many or a size class.

>.|TRBJ2-1|.|TRBV9
CASSALGTGTFNEQFF
TGTGCCAGCAGCGCGCTAGGTACAGGGACATTCAATGAGCAGTTCTTC
>.|TRBJ1-1|.|TRBV3-1/TRBV3-2
CASSRREREAFF
TGTGCCAGCAGCCGCCGGGAGCGTGAAGCTTTCTTT
>.|TRBJ1-4|.|TRBV7-2
CASSQQGVNEKLFF
TGTGCCAGCAGCCAACAGGGAGTTAATGAAAAACTGTTTTTT
>TRBD1|TRBJ2-3|.|TRBV10-3
CAISENRGLKGDTQYF
TGTGCCATCAGTGAGAACAGGGGGCTTAAGGGAGATACGCAGTATTTT
>.|TRBJ1-1|once|TRBV28
CASSLPGTSPGVRAFF
TGTGCCAGCAGTTTACCAGGGACATCACCTGGAGTGAGGGCTTTCTTT
>TRBD1|TRBJ1-6|.|TRBV5-1
CASSPTGDNSPLHF
TGCGCCAGCAGCCCGACAGGGGATAATTCACCCCTCCACTTT
>.|TRBJ1-5|few|TRBV28
CASSLAGVSQPQHF
TGTGCCAGCAGTTTGGCCGGGGTTAGTCAGCCCCAGCATTTT
>TRBD1|TRBJ1-2|.|TRBV12-5
CASGFSGTGIDGYTF
TGTGCTAGTGGTTTTTCAGGGACAGGGATAGATGGCTACACCTTC
>.|TRBJ1-1|.|TRBV14
CASQQGLNTEAFF
TGTGCCAGCCAACAGGGTTTGAACACTGAAGCTTTCTTT
>TRBD1|TRBJ2-1|.|TRBV5-1
CASSLVTGQGGSYNEQFF
TGCGCCAGCAGCCTCGTGACCGGACAGGGGGGGTCCTACAATGAGCAGTTCTTC
>.|TRBJ1-2|.|TRBV12-3/TRBV12-4
CASSLNRNYGYTF
TGTGCCAGCAGTTTAAACAGAAACTATGGCTACACCTTC
>TRBD2|TRBJ2-7|.|TRBV19
CASRAGTSGIYEQYF
TGTGCCAGTAGGGCCGGGACTAGCGGGATATACGAGCAGTACTTC
>.|TRBJ1-1|.|TRBV28
CASRPQGPEAFF
TGTGCCAGCAGGCCACAGGGCCCTGAAGCTTTCTTT
>TRBD1|TRBJ1-4|.|TRBV3-1/TRBV3-2
CASSQGTRGQGPTNEKLFF
TGTGCCAGCAGCCAAGGCACGCGCGGACAGGGCCCAACTAATGAAAAACTGTTTTTT
>.|TRBJ2-3|once|TRBV11-2
CASSLGVPARTDTQYF
TGTGCCAGCAGCTTAGGAGTACCAGCGCGCACAGATACGCAGTATTTT
>.|TRBJ1-6|.|TRBV6-2/TRBV6-3
CASSFTGFNSPLHF
TGTGCCAGCAGCTTCACAGGGTTTAATTCACCCCTCCACTTT
>TRBD1|TRBJ1-4|.|TRBV5-1
CASSLSRQGSGEKLFF
TGCGCCAGCAGCCTATCCAGACAGGGATCAGGGGAAAAACTGTTTTTT
>TRBD2|TRBJ2-5|.|TRBV28
CASSLGLAGGQETQYF
TGTGCCAGCAGTTTAGGACTAGCGGGAGGGCAAGAGACCCAGTACTTC
>.|TRBJ1-4|.|TRBV11-3
CATQLILTTTNEKLFF
TGTGCCACCCAGTTAATCCTTACTACAACTAATGAAAAACTGTTTTTT
>TRBD2|TRBJ2-3|once|TRBV19
CASSRRITSGSTDTQYF
TGTGCCAGTAGTAGGAGGATAACTAGCGGGAGCACAGATACGCAGTATTTT
>TRBD1|TRBJ1-4|few|TRBV9
CASSTRPGQTNEKLFF
TGTGCCAGCAGCACCCGACCGGGACAGACTAATGAAAAACTGTTTTTT
>.|TRBJ2-3|.|TRBV27
CASSLFQGIGDTQYF
TGTGCCAGCAGTTTATTTCAGGGGATCGGAGATACGCAGTATTTT
>.|TRBJ2-3|.|TRBV29-1
CSVEGDLSSGVNTDTQYF
TGCAGCGTTGAAGGAGATCTGAGTAGCGGAGTTAACACAGATACGCAGTATTTT
>.|TRBJ1-6|.|TRBV6-1
CASSEAGGYNSPLHF
TGTGCCAGCAGTGAAGCCGGGGGGTATAATTCACCCCTCCACTTT
>TRBD1|TRBJ2-5|.|TRBV5-5
CASSFLQGALETQYF
TGTGCCAGCAGCTTCCTACAGGGGGCGCTGGAGACCCAGTACTTC
>.|TRBJ1-1|.|TRBV3-1/TRBV3-2
CASSQSALGNTEAFF
TGTGCCAGCAGCCAATCTGCCCTCGGGAACACTGAAGCTTTCTTT
>TRBD1|TRBJ1-2|.|TRBV4-1
CASSPTTNRGNDNYGYTF
TGCGCCAGCAGCCCAACTACCAACAGGGGAAATGATAACTATGGCTACACCTTC
>.|TRBJ2-2|.|TRBV5-5
CASSLNRVTGELFF
TGTGCCAGCAGCTTGAACAGGGTCACCGGGGAGCTGTTTTTT
>TRBD1|TRBJ1-6|.|TRBV10-1
CASSDSGQGNYSPLHF
TGCGCCAGCAGTGATTCGGGACAGGGGAATTATTCACCCCTCCACTTT
>TRBD1|TRBJ2-7|.|TRBV7-9
CASSSGTVGTGLREQYF
TGTGCCAGCAGCTCAGGGACGGTAGGGACAGGCCTTCGTGAGCAGTACTTC
>.|TRBJ1-5|.|TRBV19
CASSIGGSAQPQHF
TGTGCCAGTAGTATAGGTGGCAGTGCCCAGCCCCAGCATTTT
>.|TRBJ1-1|.|TRBV5-6
CASSALRNTEAFF
TGTGCCAGCAGCGCTCTGCGGAACACTGAAGCTTTCTTT